One sample yielded the 25 T cell receptor beta chains listed below, sequenced in a study of T cell clonotyping in hematopoietic cell transplantation. Produced via immunoSEQ multiplex PCR; TCRdb's table is partial and in-frame only. Altogether 35,000 to 45,000 clones are present, roughly 94% being singletons, with the ten largest covering around 0.81%. The sequencing input was peripheral blood mononuclear cells. These receptors all stem from a woman between 50 and 59 years old in good health. Some clones in this sample may be carry-over from other donors' samples.

The V call is TRBV4-2, the J call TRBJ2-1; 8 positions match TRBD2. V shed 1 base, J shed 2 bases, and the junction held 4 bases outside the gene matches. CDR3 size: 16 residues. From germline, CDR1 is LGHNA and CDR2 YNFKEQ. The CDR3 reads CASSQVDGGAYNEQFF. Here the CDR3 DNA reads TGTGCCAGCAGCCAAGTCGACGGGGGGGCCTACAATGAGCAGTTCTTC.

The chain is built from TRBV7-2 and TRBJ1-3, with D perhaps TRBD1 (5 bases). The CDR3 sequence is 16 residues long. Trimming took off 1 base at V and 0 bases at J, with 10 bases between the two ends. CDR1 and CDR2 (germline): SGHTA, FQGNSA. As DNA, the CDR3 is TGTGCCAGCAGCTTAGGGGGCCAAAGCTCTGGAAACACCATATATTTT. This translates into CASSLGGQSSGNTIYF.

The J gene is TRBJ1-4, the V gene TRBV19; no reliable D call. Germline values: CDR1 LNHDA, CDR2 SQIVND (reference sequence). There are 13 residues in the CDR3. V dropped 6 bases and J dropped 8 bases, with 13 bases sitting between them. The CDR3 is CASRDSPGEKLFF. In DNA form, the CDR3 reads TGTGCCAGTAGGGACTCTCCGGGAGAAAAACTGTTTTTT.

In this sample, this clone turned up once. The V gene is TRBV28, the J gene TRBJ1-4; D perhaps matches TRBD1 (6 bases). V was pared by 6 bases and J by 4 bases, with 9 bases between. This CDR3 has 13 amino acids. The germline V gene has CDR1 MDHEN and CDR2 SYDVKM. CDR3 bases: TGTGCCAGCAGCGGACAGAGTAATGAAAAACTGTTTTTT. Protein: CASSGQSNEKLFF.

The V and J genes are TRBV6-4 and TRBJ2-3; D gene ambiguous. The CDR3 has 14 amino acids. Germline-derived CDR1 and CDR2 are MRHNA and SNTAGT. Trimming took off 6 bases at V and 3 bases at J, with 13 bases between the two ends. In DNA form, the CDR3 reads TGTGCCAGCAGAGCCACCCACAGTACAGATACGCAGTATTTT. Encoded protein: CASRATHSTDTQYF.

This rearrangement joins TRBV7-2 to TRBJ2-2; 7 bases line up with TRBD1. The CDR3 length is 17 residues. Germline V gene lookup returns CDR1 SGHTA and CDR2 FQGNSA. V lost 5 bases to trimming and J lost 4 bases; unmatched junction nucleotides: 13. CDR3 protein: CASSPPPQGWGTGELFF. The CDR3 DNA reads TGTGCCAGCAGCCCCCCCCCACAGGGGTGGGGCACCGGGGAGCTGTTTTTT. Using reference TRBV7-2 and TRBJ2-2 for the parts outside the CDR3, the full variable domain is GAGVSQSPSNKVTEKGKDVELRCDPISGHTALYWYRQSLGQGLEFLIYFQGNSAPDKSGLPSDRFSAERTGGSVSTLTIQRTQQEDSAVYLCASSPPPQGWGTGELFFGEGSRLTVL.

The V call is TRBV7-3, the J call TRBJ1-1; D is undetermined. The V end lost 2 bases, the J end lost 1 base, and 5 bases lay between the germline ends. The CDR3 is 13 residues long. Germline values: CDR1 SGHTA, CDR2 FQGTGA. CDR3 in amino acids: CASSLVKNTEAFF. The CDR3 region has the DNA TGTGCCAGCAGCTTAGTCAAGAACACTGAAGCTTTCTTT.

This clone has only one observation. The chain couples TRBV9 to TRBJ1-6; 8 bases are shared with TRBD1. Germline V gene data show CDR1 as SGDLS and CDR2 as YYNGEE. Germline trimming cut 4 bases from V and 12 bases from J; bases unmatched to any gene: 9. The CDR3 runs 14 residues. The CDR3: CASSPRDRTRPLHF. The CDR3 bases are TGTGCCAGCAGCCCCCGGGACAGGACGAGACCCCTCCACTTT.

The CDR3 nucleotides read TGCGCCAGCGGCCTAGCGGGGCAAGAGACCCAGTACTTC. It yields the protein CASGLAGQETQYF. The rearrangement uses TRBV4-1 and TRBJ2-5; 9 bases fit TRBD2. Germline V gives CDR1 MGHRA, CDR2 YSYEKL. There are 13 residues in the CDR3. J was trimmed by 2 bases and V by 8 bases; bases with no gene match: 3.

The chain has TRBV25-1 and TRBJ1-3; possibly TRBD1 for D (6 bases). Germline V CDR1 and CDR2: MGHDK, SYGVNS. The length of the CDR3 is 16 residues. The ends were cut back, 4 bases at V and 1 base at J, with 14 bases in the middle. The CDR3 coding sequence is TGTGCCAGCAGTGGAGAATTACAGGGTTCTGGAAACACCATATATTTT. Translated: CASSGELQGSGNTIYF.

The table lists this clone with a few counts. J is TRBJ1-3 and V is TRBV7-2; 7 nucleotides match TRBD1. The CDR3 is made up of 14 amino acids. Looked up from germline, CDR1 is SGHTA and CDR2 is FQGNSA. V was clipped by 5 bases and J by 1 base; unmatched bases: 2. The CDR3 region has the DNA TGTGCCAGCAGCCCGGACAGGTCTGGAAACACCATATATTTT. It specifies CASSPDRSGNTIYF.

The V and J genes are TRBV4-2 and TRBJ2-2, with D maybe TRBD1 (5 bases). Germline V gene lookup returns CDR1 LGHNA and CDR2 YNFKEQ. Trimming took off 0 bases at V and 8 bases at J, with 16 bases between the two ends. The CDR3 length is 16 residues. Here the CDR3 DNA reads TGTGCCAGCAGCCAAGATATCGAGACAGCCACGGGGGAGCTGTTTTTT. Translating it yields CASSQDIETATGELFF.

This sequence joins TRBV6-6 and TRBJ1-6, with D perhaps matching TRBD1 (5 bases). CDR1 is MNHNY and CDR2 is SVGAGI in the germline V gene (reference sequence). The CDR3 loop spans 11 amino acids. V shed 5 bases and J shed 12 bases, with 8 bases lying between them. Here the CDR3 DNA reads TGTGCCAGCAGTACGGGGGTACCCCTCCACTTT. Translating it yields CASSTGVPLHF.

The J gene is TRBJ2-3, the V gene TRBV14; D unresolved. This CDR3 is 14 amino acids long. V dropped 4 bases and J dropped 6 bases, with 14 bases sitting between them. Germline values: CDR1 SGHDN, CDR2 FVKESK. CDR3 in amino acids: CASSLAGESDTQYF. CDR3 DNA: TGTGCCAGCAGCCTGGCCGGCGAGTCGGATACGCAGTATTTT.

The V call is TRBV7-9, the J call TRBJ2-7, with D possibly TRBD2 on 5 matching bases. CDR3 length: 15 amino acids. The germline CDR1 and CDR2 sequences are SEHNR and FQNEAQ (reference sequence). V was shortened by 5 bases and J by 2 bases, with 16 bases between the two germline ends. Written as DNA, the CDR3 is TGTGCCAGCAGCCCTGCGGGTACATGGGCCTACGAGCAGTACTTC. This codes for CASSPAGTWAYEQYF. The full variable domain, rest sourced from reference TRBV7-9 and TRBJ2-7, is DTGVSQNPRHKITKRGQNVTFRCDPISEHNRLYWYRQTLGQGPEFLTYFQNEAQLEKSRLLSDRFSAERPKGSFSTLEIQRTEQGDSAMYLCASSPAGTWAYEQYFGPGTRLTVT.

In its sample, this clone was seen once. The chain couples TRBV7-9 to TRBJ1-4, with 9 nucleotides matching TRBD1. The germline gives CDR1 SEHNR, CDR2 FQNEAQ (reference sequence). The CDR3 runs to 17 residues. V shed 1 base and J 6 bases; nucleotides not matched to a gene: 9. The CDR3 loop is CASSLEGDREGDEKLFF. As DNA, the CDR3 is TGTGCCAGCAGCTTAGAAGGGGACAGGGAAGGGGATGAAAAACTGTTTTTT. The full variable domain, with the rest looked up from reference TRBV7-9 and TRBJ1-4, is DTGVSQNPRHKITKRGQNVTFRCDPISEHNRLYWYRQTLGQGPEFLTYFQNEAQLEKSRLLSDRFSAERPKGSFSTLEIQRTEQGDSAMYLCASSLEGDREGDEKLFFGSGTQLSVL.

The rearrangement uses TRBV7-9 and TRBJ1-5; D unresolved. The CDR3 totals 14 residues. Per germline, CDR1 SEHNR and CDR2 FQNEAQ (reference sequence). V gave up 1 base and J gave up 7 bases, with 11 bases separating them. CDR3 in amino acids: CASSLGEEDQPQHF. The CDR3 DNA reads as TGTGCCAGCAGCTTAGGCGAGGAAGACCAGCCCCAGCATTTT.

In nucleotides, the CDR3 is TGTGCCAGCAGCTTGAGACAGGGCCACAATGAGCAGTTCTTC. Its translation: CASSLRQGHNEQFF. The V gene is TRBV5-4, the J gene TRBJ2-1, with 7 bases aligning to TRBD1. J was trimmed by 5 bases and V by 1 base; bases with no gene match: 3. Germline CDR1 reads SGHNT; CDR2 reads YYREEE (reference sequence). The CDR3 length is 14 residues.

The rearrangement joins TRBV7-9 to TRBJ2-5, with 7 bases matching TRBD1. This CDR3 is 14 amino acids long. Germline values: CDR1 SEHNR, CDR2 FQNEAQ (reference sequence). Unmatched junction bases numbered 3, after V lost 4 bases and J lost 1 base. CDR3 bases: TGTGCCAGCAGCTCCCGGACAGGCCAAGAGACCCAGTACTTC. As protein: CASSSRTGQETQYF.

CDR3 region: CASSKGGKTQYF. The CDR3 DNA is TGTGCCAGCAGCAAAGGGGGAAAGACCCAGTACTTC. The chain couples TRBV21-1 to TRBJ2-5. TRBV21-1 is noted as a pseudogene. This CDR3 region has 12 residues.

This chain links TRBV7-2 with TRBJ1-1; D ambiguous. Germline V gene sequence: CDR1 SGHTA, CDR2 FQGNSA. CDR3 size: 15 residues. The V end lost 1 base, the J end lost 1 base, and 10 bases lay between the germline ends. The CDR3 DNA is TGTGCCAGCAGCTTAGGGGGAACGGGGAACACTGAAGCTTTCTTT. Protein product: CASSLGGTGNTEAFF.

The rearrangement uses TRBV5-1 and TRBJ2-5; D gene ambiguous. This CDR3 spans 14 amino acids. In germline, CDR1 is SGHRS, CDR2 YFSETQ. V was clipped by 0 bases and J by 4 bases, with 10 bases between them. The CDR3: CASSLGTGRETQYF. CDR3 bases: TGCGCCAGCAGCTTGGGTACCGGTAGAGAGACCCAGTACTTC.

This chain uses TRBV7-2 with TRBJ2-2, with 11 bases aligning to TRBD1. The CDR3 has 15 residues. The V segment lost 3 bases and the J segment 5 bases; nucleotides outside the gene matches: 2. Germline V gives CDR1 SGHTA, CDR2 FQGNSA. The CDR3 loop reads CASSLDRGRTGELFF. The CDR3 DNA is TGTGCCAGCAGCTTGGACAGGGGGCGGACCGGGGAGCTGTTTTTT.

The chain recombines TRBV28 with TRBJ1-1; D not certain. V was cut by 6 bases and J by 4 bases, with 9 bases left in between. This CDR3 spans 12 amino acids. In germline, CDR1 is MDHEN, CDR2 SYDVKM. CDR3 sequence: CASSSPGTEAFF. In nucleotides, the CDR3 is TGTGCCAGCAGCTCGCCGGGCACTGAAGCTTTCTTT. The full variable domain, rest sourced from reference TRBV28 and TRBJ1-1, is DVKVTQSSRYLVKRTGEKVFLECVQDMDHENMFWYRQDPGLGLRLIYFSYDVKMKEKGDIPEGYSVSREKKERFSLILESASTNQTSMYLCASSSPGTEAFFGQGTRLTVV.

The chain has TRBV6-1 and TRBJ2-7, with 7 bases fitting TRBD1. Per germline, CDR1 MNHNS and CDR2 SASEGT. Losses at the gene ends were 2 bases for V and 3 bases for J; bases not matched to a gene: 7. The CDR3 sequence is 15 residues long. This CDR3 reads CASSEPGQTLYEQYF. The CDR3, as DNA: TGTGCCAGCAGTGAACCGGGACAGACACTCTACGAGCAGTACTTC.